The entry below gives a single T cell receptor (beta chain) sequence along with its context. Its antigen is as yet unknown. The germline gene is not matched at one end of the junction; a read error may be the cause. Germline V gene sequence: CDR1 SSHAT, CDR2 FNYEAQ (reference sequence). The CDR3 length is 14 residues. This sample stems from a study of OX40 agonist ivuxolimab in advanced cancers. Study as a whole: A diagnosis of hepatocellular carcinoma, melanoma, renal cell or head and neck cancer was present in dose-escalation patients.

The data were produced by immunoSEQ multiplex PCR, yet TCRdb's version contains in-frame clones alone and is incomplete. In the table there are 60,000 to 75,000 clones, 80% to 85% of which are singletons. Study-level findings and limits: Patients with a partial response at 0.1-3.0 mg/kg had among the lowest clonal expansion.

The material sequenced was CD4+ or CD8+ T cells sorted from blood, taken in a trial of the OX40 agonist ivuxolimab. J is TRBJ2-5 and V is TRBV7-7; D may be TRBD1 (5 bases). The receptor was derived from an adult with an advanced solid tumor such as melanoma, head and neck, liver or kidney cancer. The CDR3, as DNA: TGTGCTAGCAGCTTTCGAGGTGGGGCGGAGACCCAGTACTTC. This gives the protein CASSFRGGAETQYF.